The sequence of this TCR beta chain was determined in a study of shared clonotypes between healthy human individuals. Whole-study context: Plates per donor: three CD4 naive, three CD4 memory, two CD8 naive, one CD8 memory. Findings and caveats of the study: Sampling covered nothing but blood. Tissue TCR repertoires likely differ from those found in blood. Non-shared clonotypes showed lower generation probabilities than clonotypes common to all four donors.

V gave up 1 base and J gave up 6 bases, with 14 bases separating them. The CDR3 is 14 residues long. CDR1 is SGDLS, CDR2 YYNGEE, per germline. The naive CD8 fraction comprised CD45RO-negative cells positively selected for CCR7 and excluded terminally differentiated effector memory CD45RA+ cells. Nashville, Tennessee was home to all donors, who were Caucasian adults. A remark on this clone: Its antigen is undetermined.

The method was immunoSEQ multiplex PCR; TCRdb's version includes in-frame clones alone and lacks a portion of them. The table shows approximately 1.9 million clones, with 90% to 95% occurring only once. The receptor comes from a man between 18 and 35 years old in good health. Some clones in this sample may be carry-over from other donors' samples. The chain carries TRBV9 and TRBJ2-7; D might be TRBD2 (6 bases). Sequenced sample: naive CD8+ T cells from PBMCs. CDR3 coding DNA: TGTGCCAGCAGCGTAAGTGGGGCCGGGAGCGAGCAGTACTTC. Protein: CASSVSGAGSEQYF.